The present TCR beta chain was sequenced within a study of blood T cell repertoires in COVID-19. Study-wide context: Italy, Spain and the United States were the sources of the convalescent and acute COVID-19 samples. T cells, B-cell-depleted T cells, or PBMCs supplied cDNA or gDNA.

Only in-frame clones appear in the TCRdb table, and some are missing; sequencing was by immunoSEQ multiplex PCR. Among tens of thousands of clones listed, roughly nine tenths were seen once. The germline V gene has CDR1 KGHSH and CDR2 LQKENI. V was clipped by 3 bases and J by 1 base; unmatched bases: 4. The length of the CDR3 is 15 residues. The receptor was derived from a human donor in a cohort sampled during active COVID-19. The chain combines TRBV18 with TRBJ2-3, with 7 bases lining up with TRBD2. The material sequenced was peripheral blood. DNA of the CDR3: TGTGCCAGCTCACCGACTAGCAGTCGCACAGATACGCAGTATTTT. This gives the protein CASSPTSSRTDTQYF.